Shown below are 2 T cell receptor beta chains from a single sample sequenced in a study of shared clonotypes between healthy human individuals. Assay used: immunoSEQ multiplex PCR; TCRdb lists only in-frame clones, some missing. The table lists hundreds of thousands of clones, about 85% of them singletons. The specimen was PBMCs. The receptor set was obtained from a woman in her thirties or forties in good health. Some clones in this sample may be carry-over from other donors' samples.

The chain is built from TRBV5-4 and TRBJ2-5, with a possible D match to TRBD1 (6 bases). Trimming shortened V by 4 bases and J by 4 bases, and 14 bases separated the two germline ends. This CDR3 is built from 14 residues. CDR1 is SGHNT, CDR2 YYREEE, per germline (reference sequence). The CDR3 sequence: CASSAGTIRETQYF. The CDR3 region has the DNA TGTGCCAGCAGCGCCGGGACAATCAGAGAGACCCAGTACTTC.

The genes are TRBV11-2 and TRBJ2-7, with TRBD2 matching over 8 bases. The CDR3 runs 17 residues. CDR1 and CDR2 (germline): SGHAT, FQNNGV. The trim removed 2 bases at V and 0 bases at J, leaving 9 bases unmatched. The CDR3 nucleotides read TGTGCCAGCAGCTTAAGCCGGCTTAGCGGGGACTCCTACGAGCAGTACTTC. Its translation is CASSLSRLSGDSYEQYF.